A single sample is the source of the 12 T cell receptor beta chains below, sequenced in a study. MiXCR, run by TCRdb on the 5' RACE reads, gives a single entry per CDR3 protein. The sample lists fewer than 15,000 distinct CDR3 sequences; 20% to 30% were seen once. Input material: naive CD4+ T cells sorted from blood. The subset was: naive CD4+ T cells, CD4+CD45RA+CD25-. These receptors came from a female donor with breast cancer.

On this clonotype: A much larger clone sits a single nucleotide away, making a read error possible. The gene calls are TRBV12-3 or TRBV12-4 and TRBJ2-4; 14 bases are a match to TRBD2. The CDR3 has 17 amino acids. J lost 7 bases, V lost 0 bases, and 5 bases had no gene match. The CDR3 nucleotides are TGTGCCAGCAGTTTAGCAGGGACTAGCGGGAGACGGAACATTCAGTACTTC. Translated, it gives CASSLAGTSGRRNIQYF.

In this sample, this clonotype turned up many times. This chain connects TRBV5-1 to TRBJ2-3; the D call may be TRBD1 or TRBD2 (5 bases each). Per germline, CDR1 SGHRS and CDR2 YFSETQ. There are 15 residues in the CDR3. Deletions cut 4 bases from V and 0 bases from J, with 12 bases between. The chain's CDR3 is CASSMGDVSTDTQYF. The CDR3 DNA sequence: TGCGCCAGCAGCATGGGGGACGTCAGCACAGATACGCAGTATTTT.

This clonotype appeared many times. The V gene is TRBV15, the J gene TRBJ1-1; possibly TRBD1 for D (5 bases). Germline CDR1 reads LNHNV; CDR2 reads YYDKDF (reference sequence). This CDR3 spans 14 amino acids. The V gene lost 0 bases and the J gene lost 1 base, with 6 bases spanning the gap. This CDR3 is CATSRDGGNTEAFF. The CDR3 coding sequence is TGTGCCACCAGCAGAGATGGGGGGAACACTGAAGCTTTCTTT.

The chain uses TRBV18 and TRBJ2-1, with 10 bases identical to TRBD2. V shed 1 base and J 7 bases; nucleotides not matched to a gene: 10. Germline CDR1 reads KGHSH; CDR2 reads LQKENI. This CDR3 is built from 17 residues. CDR3 region: CASSPRSSGSLKNEQFF. The CDR3 DNA sequence: TGTGCCAGCTCACCACGGTCTAGCGGGAGTTTGAAAAATGAGCAGTTCTTC.

This clonotype has a handful of counts. It may be a read error: a sequence one base away is much more abundant. The V gene is TRBV11-2, the J gene TRBJ2-1; D perhaps matches TRBD1 (7 bases). CDR1 and CDR2 from the germline V gene are SGHAT and FQNNGV. The CDR3 runs to 17 residues. Trimming removed 0 bases from V and 9 bases from J, with 21 bases in between. CDR3 amino acids: CASSLDRVRERTGEQFF. CDR3 nucleotides: TGTGCCAGCAGCTTAGATCGGGTTCGGGAGAGGACAGGTGAGCAGTTCTTC.

This clonotype was counted many times. The genes are TRBV10-1 and TRBJ2-7, with 7 bases matching TRBD2. CDR1 is WNHNN and CDR2 is SYGVQD in the germline V gene (reference sequence). The V segment lost 3 bases and the J segment 2 bases; nucleotides outside the gene matches: 7. CDR3 size: 15 residues. CDR3 nucleotides: TGCGCCAGCAGTGACGGGACGGCGGGGGCCTACGAGCAGTACTTC. It translates to CASSDGTAGAYEQYF.

This clonotype came up many times. CDR3 sequence reads: CASAAGYNEQFF. CDR3 bases: TGTGCCAGTGCGGCAGGCTACAATGAGCAGTTCTTC. The chain couples TRBV19 to TRBJ2-1; D uncertain. CDR1 LNHDA and CDR2 SQIVND come from the germline V gene (reference sequence). This CDR3 is built from 12 residues. The V gene lost 8 bases and the J gene lost 3 bases, with 8 bases spanning the gap.

This clonotype was seen many times. J is TRBJ2-1 and V is TRBV20-1; 12 bases are shared with TRBD2. The CDR3 is made up of 14 amino acids. V shed 2 bases and J 9 bases; nucleotides not matched to a gene: 5. The V gene's germline CDR1 is DFQATT and CDR2 SNEGSKA (reference sequence). The chain's CDR3 is CSARRLAGGAEQFF. In DNA, the CDR3 is TGCAGTGCTAGACGCCTAGCGGGAGGGGCTGAGCAGTTCTTC.

This clonotype was observed at least ten times. CDR3 nucleotides: TGTGCCACCAGTGAAGGGCGGTACAATGAGCAGTTCTTC. Encoded protein: CATSEGRYNEQFF. The gene calls are TRBV24-1 and TRBJ2-1, with D uncertain. Trimming stripped 4 bases from V and 4 bases from J, with 7 bases between. This CDR3 is built from 13 residues. The germline V gene has CDR1 KGHDR and CDR2 SFDVKD.

This clonotype was seen a handful of times. A clone one base away is much larger, so this may be a read error. This chain links TRBV20-1 with TRBJ2-3; 9 nucleotides align to TRBD1. Germline V gene sequence: CDR1 DFQATT, CDR2 SNEGSKA (reference sequence). V shed 6 bases, J shed 3 bases, and the junction held 7 bases outside the gene matches. The CDR3 runs to 14 residues. Here the CDR3 DNA reads TGCAGTGCAAACAGGGGGCCATCAACAGATACGCAGTATTTT. It encodes CSANRGPSTDTQYF.

The chain uses TRBV5-1 and TRBJ2-2, with D hard to call. V was pared by 0 bases and J by 6 bases, with 3 bases between. The CDR3 has 12 residues. Germline-derived CDR1 and CDR2 are SGHRS and YFSETQ. The CDR3 sequence: CASSLGAGELFF. CDR3 in DNA: TGCGCCAGCAGCTTGGGGGCCGGGGAGCTGTTTTTT.

This clonotype was counted between two and nine times. The V call is TRBV20-1, the J call TRBJ1-1, with D perhaps TRBD1 (5 bases). This CDR3 comprises 13 residues. Germline V gives CDR1 DFQATT, CDR2 SNEGSKA (reference sequence). V was shortened by 6 bases and J by 1 base, with 12 bases between the two germline ends. In DNA, the CDR3 is TGCAGTGCCGATCGAGGGACGAACACTGAAGCTTTCTTT. This gives the protein CSADRGTNTEAFF.